This paragraph covers one TCR beta chain sequence. This specimen belongs to a study of response to subunit inactivated influenza vaccine. The CDR3 runs to 16 residues. Germline CDR1 is SEHNR and CDR2 is FQNEAQ (reference sequence). V lost 0 bases to trimming and J lost 5 bases, with 16 bases between them. TCRdb reprocessed the RT-PCR reads via MiXCR and lists one record per CDR3 protein. The sample yields roughly 670,000 distinct CDR3 sequences, about 14% seen once. V usage is TRBV7-9 and J usage is TRBJ1-2; no clear D. The sequences come from PBMCs from blood, collected around 14 days before vaccination. This sequence originates from a man over 45 who received an inactivated influenza vaccine. CDR3 region: CASSLAGTRSVYGYTF. In nucleotides, the CDR3 is TGTGCCAGCAGCTTAGCCGGCACCCGGTCCGTATATGGCTACACCTTC.